This TCR beta chain came from a study of T cells after yellow fever vaccination. The study, taken as a whole, reports: In post-booster samples, most primary-vaccination clones reappeared (roughly 96% CD4, 88% CD8). Contamination by abundant bulk-population clonotypes could be present in FACS-sorted repertoires.

Germline CDR1 LNHNV, CDR2 YYDKDF (reference sequence). The length of the CDR3 is 15 residues. After removal of 5 bases from V and 2 bases from J, the junction contained 4 bases not matched to a gene. One entry per CDR3 protein results from TCRdb running MiXCR on the 5' RACE reads. Seen here are hundreds of thousands of distinct CDR3 sequences, about 12% observed once, and the top ten hold 14% to 15%. A word on this clonotype: What it binds is unknown.

The input for sequencing was PBMCs, taken on the day of the yellow fever booster vaccination. The gene calls are TRBV15 and TRBJ2-1; 9 nucleotides agree with TRBD2. This TCR derives from a young man who received the YFV17D yellow fever vaccine. CDR3 residues: CATSRSSGAYNEQFF. CDR3 nucleotide sequence: TGTGCCACCAGCCGGTCTAGCGGGGCCTACAATGAGCAGTTCTTC.